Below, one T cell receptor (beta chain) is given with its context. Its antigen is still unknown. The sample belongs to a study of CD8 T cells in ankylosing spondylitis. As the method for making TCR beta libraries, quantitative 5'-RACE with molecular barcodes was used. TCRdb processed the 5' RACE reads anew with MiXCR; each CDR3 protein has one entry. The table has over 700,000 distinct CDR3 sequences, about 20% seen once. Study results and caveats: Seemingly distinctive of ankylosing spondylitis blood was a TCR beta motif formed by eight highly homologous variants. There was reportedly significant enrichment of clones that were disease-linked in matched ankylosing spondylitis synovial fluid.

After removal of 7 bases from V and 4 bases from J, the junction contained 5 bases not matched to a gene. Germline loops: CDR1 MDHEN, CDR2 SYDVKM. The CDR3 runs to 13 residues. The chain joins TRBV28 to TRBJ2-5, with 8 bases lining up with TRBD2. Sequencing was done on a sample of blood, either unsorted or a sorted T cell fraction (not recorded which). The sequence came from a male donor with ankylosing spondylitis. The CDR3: CASKPSGGETQYF. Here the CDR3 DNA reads TGTGCCAGCAAGCCCAGCGGGGGAGAGACCCAGTACTTC.